This record concerns one T cell receptor beta chain sequence. Its matching antigen is unknown. Trimming shortened V by 8 bases and J by 4 bases, and 14 bases separated the two germline ends. The CDR3 loop spans 14 amino acids. CDR1 is MNHNS, CDR2 SASEGT, per germline. It was RNA transcripts that yielded the amplified TCR beta CDR3 regions. The TCR CDR3 was amplified in a first-round RT-PCR using the HTBI primer set. MiXCR, run by TCRdb on the multiplex PCR reads, gives a single entry per CDR3 protein. The data hold fewer than 700,000 distinct CDR3 sequences, with under 20% observed a single time. The sample is drawn from a study of T cells in Graves' hyperthyroidism and ophthalmopathy. Study-wide points: The model predicted ophthalmopathy a median around 6.5 months before onset.

Patients were excluded for uncontrolled infection, other autoimmune disease, pregnancy or lactation. Fresh 10 ml peripheral blood yielded PBMCs. This TCR was recovered from a woman aged 25 to 39 with Graves' hyperthyroidism. The chain couples TRBV6-1 to TRBJ2-2; D possibly corresponds to TRBD1 (6 bases). The sample consisted of blood. The CDR3, as DNA: TGTGCCAGCGGAGAAACAGGGAGCACCGGGGAGCTGTTTTTT. It translates to CASGETGSTGELFF.